The rows below give T cell receptor beta chains drawn from one sample of a study of T cells after yellow fever vaccination. Using its own MiXCR run on the 5' RACE reads, TCRdb lists one record per CDR3 protein. This sample has 500,000 to 650,000 distinct CDR3 sequences; roughly 17% occur once, and the top ten carry around a sixth. The material sequenced was PBMCs, taken 5 days after the first yellow fever vaccination. The receptors were gathered from a man younger than 35 who received the YFV17D yellow fever vaccine. Both conserved end residues are part of each CDR3. The D gene is left open where the match is weak. Rows may omit the clone size; those that give it use once, few, many or a size class.

j_gene | v_gene | d_gene | abundance | CDR3aa | CDR3nt
TRBJ2-1 | TRBV11-3 | - | few | CASSLDPHGRANEQFF | TGTGCCAGCAGCTTAGATCCCCACGGCAGGGCCAATGAGCAGTTCTTC
TRBJ1-1 | TRBV27 | - | - | CASTTVGPLMNTEAFF | TGTGCCAGCACGACGGTGGGTCCCTTAATGAACACTGAAGCTTTCTTT
TRBJ1-2 | TRBV12-3/TRBV12-4 | - | many | CASADRGGYTF | TGTGCCAGCGCCGACAGAGGCGGCTACACCTTC
TRBJ1-5 | TRBV7-9 | - | few | CASSPLEGQPQHF | TGTGCCAGCAGCCCCCTGGAGGGGCAGCCCCAGCATTTT
TRBJ1-1 | TRBV3-1 | - | few | CASSQAFDTEAFF | TGTGCCAGCAGCCAGGCCTTTGACACTGAAGCTTTCTTT
TRBJ2-7 | TRBV7-9 | - | - | CASSPSLRTPGEQYF | TGTGCCAGCAGCCCATCCCTCCGGACCCCGGGAGAGCAGTACTTC
TRBJ2-1 | TRBV11-3 | - | few | CASSLRGNFNEQFF | TGTGCCAGCAGTCTAAGGGGCAACTTCAATGAGCAGTTCTTC
TRBJ1-6 | TRBV18 | - | - | CASSPLVADNSPLHF | TGTGCCAGCTCACCACTAGTAGCAGACAATTCACCCCTCCACTTT
TRBJ2-1 | TRBV19 | TRBD1 | - | CASSTDRSTYNEQFF | TGTGCCAGTAGTACGGACAGGAGTACCTACAATGAGCAGTTCTTC
TRBJ2-1 | TRBV6-5 | TRBD1 | - | CASSYSKDRGWGEQFF | TGTGCCAGCAGTTACTCGAAGGACAGGGGATGGGGTGAGCAGTTCTTC
TRBJ1-2 | TRBV19 | TRBD1 | - | CASRVGQGDGYTF | TGTGCCAGTAGAGTGGGACAGGGGGACGGCTACACCTTC
TRBJ2-3 | TRBV5-1 | TRBD1 | - | CASSSDRGVRTDTQYF | TGCGCCAGCAGCTCAGACAGGGGGGTTCGGACAGATACGCAGTATTTT
TRBJ1-6 | TRBV4-1 | - | - | CASSQIGRSLHF | TGCGCCAGCAGCCAAATTGGCAGGTCCCTCCACTTT
TRBJ2-1 | TRBV7-8 | - | few | CASSLGAREQFF | TGTGCCAGCAGCTTAGGGGCGAGGGAGCAGTTCTTC
TRBJ1-2 | TRBV5-1 | TRBD1 | few | CASSVQGDGYTF | TGCGCCAGCAGCGTCCAGGGGGATGGCTACACCTTC
TRBJ2-1 | TRBV30 | - | - | CAWSEIDEQFF | TGTGCCTGGAGTGAAATCGATGAGCAGTTCTTC
TRBJ2-2 | TRBV6-5 | TRBD2 | few | CASSYSTRGGSGELFF | TGTGCCAGCAGTTACTCGACGCGGGGGGGGTCCGGGGAGCTGTTTTTT